Each of the 24 T cell receptor beta chains below was sequenced from the same sample in a study of T-cell memory formation after mild COVID-19. TCRdb reprocessed the 5' RACE reads via MiXCR and lists one record per CDR3 protein. The sample holds approximately 440,000 distinct CDR3 sequences, about 20% seen once. The sample taken for sequencing was PBMCs or a T cell subset sorted from them (not recorded which). These TCRs come from an adult woman who had mild COVID-19 (a few samples of this study predate the infection). Cell type and time point are not known.

V usage is TRBV18 and J usage is TRBJ2-5; TRBD2 is a possible D gene (6 bases). Between the trimmed V and J ends, which lost 6 bases and 2 bases, there was a span of 28 bases. The germline CDR1 and CDR2 sequences are KGHSH and LQKENI. The CDR3 length is 19 residues. The CDR3 protein is CASSQYGGNPSGTQETQYF. CDR3 nucleotides: TGTGCCAGCTCGCAGTACGGCGGGAACCCCTCAGGCACACAAGAGACCCAGTACTTC.

This clonotype was picked up one time. No conserved phenylalanine or tryptophan is present at the end of the CDR3, so a read error is the likely explanation. This chain joins TRBV24-1 and TRBJ1-5; 8 bases are a match to TRBD1. The CDR3 is made up of 14 amino acids. From germline, CDR1 is KGHDR and CDR2 SFDVKD. J gave up 10 bases and V 4 bases, and 8 bases lay outside the gene matches. For the CDR3, the DNA is TGTGCCACCAGTGACCCAGGACAGGGTAGTCCCCAGCATTGT. Its translation is CATSDPGQGSPQHC.

This clonotype has more than one count but fewer than ten. The CDR3, as DNA: TGTGCCAGCAGTTTCACCGGGACAGGGGGATCTGGGGCCAACGTCCTGACTTTC. Amino acid sequence: CASSFTGTGGSGANVLTF. The chain links TRBV12-3 or TRBV12-4 to TRBJ2-6, with 11 bases aligning to TRBD1. Unmatched junction bases numbered 5, after V lost 3 bases and J lost 1 base. CDR3 length equals 18 residues.

The table lists this clonotype with a few counts. The rearrangement links TRBV7-9 to TRBJ2-7, with TRBD1 as a possible D gene (6 bases). There are 14 residues in the CDR3. Trimming cost V 8 bases and J 0 bases, with 14 bases left between them. Germline-derived CDR1 and CDR2 are SEHNR and FQNEAQ (reference sequence). The CDR3 nucleotides read TGTGCCAGCGGCTCCTGGGACAACTCCTACGAGCAGTACTTC. It codes for CASGSWDNSYEQYF.

The chain employs TRBV5-1 and TRBJ2-1; D unresolved. Per the germline V gene, CDR1 is SGHRS and CDR2 is YFSETQ. The CDR3 is 14 residues long. With 4 bases removed from V and 5 bases from J, the gap between germline ends came to 13 bases. DNA for the CDR3: TGCGCCAGCAGCCCCGTGAATAGAGACAATGAGCAGTTCTTC. It encodes CASSPVNRDNEQFF.

The rearrangement joins TRBV24-1 to TRBJ1-3; no clear D gene. V was pared by 10 bases and J by 4 bases, with 7 bases between. This CDR3 is 11 amino acids long. Germline V gene lookup returns CDR1 KGHDR and CDR2 SFDVKD. The CDR3 nucleotides read TGTGCCACAAAGGCCGGAAACACCATATATTTT. Translating gives CATKAGNTIYF.

This rearrangement joins TRBV12-3 or TRBV12-4 to TRBJ2-1; the D gene is possibly TRBD1 (6 bases). This CDR3 is built from 14 residues. V lost 3 bases and J 10 bases, leaving 16 bases between the germline ends. CDR3 sequence: CASSLWAGETEQFF. In DNA, the CDR3 is TGTGCCAGCAGTTTGTGGGCAGGGGAGACGGAGCAGTTCTTC.

The chain combines TRBV6-6 with TRBJ1-5; weak D call: TRBD1 (6 bases). CDR3 length: 16 amino acids. Germline CDR1 MNHNY, CDR2 SVGAGI (reference sequence). Deletions cut 8 bases from V and 0 bases from J, with 17 bases between. CDR3 in amino acids: CASRPVRGDSNQPQHF. DNA for the CDR3: TGTGCCAGCCGACCAGTAAGGGGGGATAGCAATCAGCCCCAGCATTTT.

This sequence joins TRBV5-1 and TRBJ2-3; the D gene is possibly TRBD2 (6 bases). CDR1 is SGHRS, CDR2 YFSETQ, per germline. This CDR3 is built from 16 residues. V was shortened by 4 bases and J by 0 bases, with 15 bases between the two germline ends. The CDR3 region has the DNA TGCGCCAGCAGCGGGGGGACCAACCCTAGCACAGATACGCAGTATTTT. It translates to CASSGGTNPSTDTQYF.

This clonotype was recorded a few times. This chain uses TRBV11-2 with TRBJ2-3; 11 positions match TRBD2. The CDR3 loop spans 15 amino acids. V dropped 3 bases and J dropped 7; count of bases not matched to a gene: 6. Germline V lookup: CDR1 SGHAT, CDR2 FQNNGV. The CDR3 region has the DNA TGTGCCAGCAGCTTGGTAGCGGGGGGGCCAAATACGCAGTATTTT. Amino acids: CASSLVAGGPNTQYF.

The chain couples TRBV5-1 to TRBJ2-7; 9 bases are shared with TRBD2. The CDR3 is 14 residues long. Per germline, CDR1 SGHRS and CDR2 YFSETQ. The V and J ends lost 0 bases and 6 bases, in that order; junction bases with no gene match: 4. CDR3 sequence: CASSLEVSGSEQYF. The CDR3 DNA sequence: TGCGCCAGCAGCTTGGAGGTTAGCGGGAGCGAGCAGTACTTC.

This clonotype was detected a few times. The chain has TRBV7-2 and TRBJ2-5; 9 nucleotides line up with TRBD1. V gave up 2 bases and J gave up 2 bases; unmatched junction bases: 6. CDR1 is SGHTA and CDR2 is FQGNSA in the germline V gene. The length of the CDR3 is 16 residues. DNA for the CDR3: TGTGCCAGCAGCTTATTCGGACAGGGGAAACAAGAGACCCAGTACTTC. Protein: CASSLFGQGKQETQYF. The whole variable domain, remainder taken from reference TRBV7-2 and TRBJ2-5, is GAGVSQSPSNKVTEKGKDVELRCDPISGHTALYWYRQSLGQGLEFLIYFQGNSAPDKSGLPSDRFSAERTGGSVSTLTIQRTQQEDSAVYLCASSLFGQGKQETQYFGPGTRLLVL.

The chain carries TRBV12-3 or TRBV12-4 and TRBJ2-7; 7 nucleotides line up with TRBD2. This CDR3 contains 11 residues. V trimming: 6 bases; J trimming: 6 bases; junction bases outside the gene matches: 2. CDR3 DNA sequence: TGTGCCAGCAGCCGGGAGGCCGAGCAGTACTTC. Amino acid sequence: CASSREAEQYF.

The rearrangement joins TRBV6-5 to TRBJ2-7; D possibly corresponds to TRBD1 (5 bases). Germline-derived CDR1 and CDR2 are MNHEY and SVGAGI. Deletions cut 5 bases from V and 0 bases from J, with 17 bases between. There are 16 residues in the CDR3. For the CDR3, the DNA is TGTGCCAGCAGTCGGTCCCTTCCAACAGGCTCCTACGAGCAGTACTTC. As protein: CASSRSLPTGSYEQYF.

The DNA of the CDR3 is TGTGCCAGCAGCACCCGCCAGAACACTGAAGCTTTCTTT. This gives the protein CASSTRQNTEAFF. This chain joins TRBV7-8 and TRBJ1-1; D not resolved. Deletions cut 5 bases from V and 1 base from J, with 8 bases between. Germline loops: CDR1 SGHVS, CDR2 FQNEAQ. The CDR3 spans 13 residues.

The chain joins TRBV7-9 to TRBJ2-5; TRBD2 matches 10 bases. CDR1 is SEHNR and CDR2 is FQNEAQ in the germline V gene (reference sequence). The CDR3 has 15 amino acids. Trimming took 5 bases from V and 5 from J; bases not matched to a gene: 8. The DNA for the CDR3 is TGTGCCAGCAGCCTATCCCTTAGCGGGGGGGAGACCCAGTACTTC. Its translation: CASSLSLSGGETQYF.

This clonotype was detected only a few times. The rearrangement links TRBV11-3 to TRBJ2-4; maybe TRBD1 (8 bases). Trimming took 5 bases from V and 8 from J, leaving 13 bases between them. Germline V gene data show CDR1 as SGHNT and CDR2 as YENEEA. This CDR3 region has 13 residues. This CDR3 reads CASSRQGRDIQYF. The DNA for the CDR3 is TGTGCCAGCAGCCGACAGGGGAGGGACATTCAGTACTTC.

The chain links TRBV5-1 to TRBJ2-5, with 8 nucleotides matching TRBD2. Unmatched junction bases numbered 3, after V lost 4 bases and J lost 1 base. CDR3 length: 14 amino acids. Germline V gene sequence: CDR1 SGHRS, CDR2 YFSETQ. DNA for the CDR3: TGCGCCAGCAGCCCCGGGACTAGCCAAGAGACCCAGTACTTC. Protein: CASSPGTSQETQYF. The whole variable domain, remainder taken from reference TRBV5-1 and TRBJ2-5, is KAGVTQTPRYLIKTRGQQVTLSCSPISGHRSVSWYQQTPGQGLQFLFEYFSETQRNKGNFPGRFSGRQFSNSRSEMNVSTLELGDSALYLCASSPGTSQETQYFGPGTRLLVL.

This sequence joins TRBV12-3 or TRBV12-4 and TRBJ2-1; D may be TRBD2 (5 bases). This CDR3 is built from 11 residues. Trimming left V 3 bases short and J 15 bases short, with 12 bases between. The DNA of the CDR3 is TGTGCCAGCAGTTTCCGGGATACGCGGTTCTTC. Protein sequence: CASSFRDTRFF.

The gene calls are TRBV5-1 and TRBJ1-2, with a tentative D call TRBD1 (5 bases). CDR1 is SGHRS, CDR2 YFSETQ, per germline. With 4 bases removed from V and 4 bases from J, the gap between germline ends came to 11 bases. CDR3 length: 13 residues. As DNA, the CDR3 is TGCGCCAGCAGCCTGGACAACCGCTATGGCTACACCTTC. Its translation: CASSLDNRYGYTF.

This clonotype was observed a few times. The rearrangement joins TRBV29-1 to TRBJ2-2; D gene uncertain. The CDR3 covers 11 residues. Germline-derived CDR1 and CDR2 are SQVTM and ANQGSEA. The V end was cut by 6 bases, the J end by 2 bases, with 4 bases between. This chain's CDR3 is CSVLNTGELFF. The DNA for the CDR3 is TGCAGCGTGCTAAACACCGGGGAGCTGTTTTTT.

This clonotype was found a few times. The genes are TRBV20-1 and TRBJ2-3, with a possible D match to TRBD1 (5 bases). Trimming shortened V by 5 bases and J by 6 bases, and 15 bases separated the two germline ends. This CDR3 region has 13 residues. Germline V gives CDR1 DFQATT, CDR2 SNEGSKA (reference sequence). In nucleotides, the CDR3 is TGCAGTGCTGGATTCAGGGCGGCGGATACGCAGTATTTT. Protein: CSAGFRAADTQYF.

This chain joins TRBV6-2 or TRBV6-3 and TRBJ2-5; D gene unclear. This CDR3 comprises 10 residues. The germline gives CDR1 MNHEY, CDR2 SVGEGT. Trimming stripped 8 bases from V and 5 bases from J, with 6 bases between. CDR3 nucleotide sequence: TGTGCCAGCTTCGGGGAGACCCAGTACTTC. This gives the protein CASFGETQYF.

This chain connects TRBV6-2 or TRBV6-3 to TRBJ2-2, with 7 positions matching TRBD1. The germline CDR1 and CDR2 sequences are MNHEY and SVGEGT. V was clipped by 6 bases and J by 1 base; unmatched bases: 5. This CDR3 region has 15 residues. The CDR3 DNA reads TGTGCCAGCAGCCGACAGGGAATGAACACCGGGGAGCTGTTTTTT. Translation gives CASSRQGMNTGELFF.